This T cell receptor (beta chain) was recovered during a study of blood T cell repertoires in COVID-19. TCRdb keeps only in-frame clones here, not all; method: immunoSEQ multiplex PCR. Of 240,000 or so clones listed, around 81% are singletons. Germline values: CDR1 LNHDA, CDR2 SQIVND (reference sequence). The CDR3 contains 14 residues. Trimming removed 8 bases at V and 0 bases at J, with 11 bases between. The genes are TRBV19 and TRBJ2-1; D unresolved. The clonotype comes from a woman aged 80 or over with COVID-19, enrolled during active disease. The sample consisted of peripheral blood. The CDR3 DNA reads as TGTGCCAGTGCCCTGGAGAGCTCCTACAATGAGCAGTTCTTC. Its protein product is CASALESSYNEQFF.